This entry lists 12 T cell receptor beta chains sequenced from one sample in a study of PD-1 blockade in classical Hodgkin lymphoma. Time point given: newly diagnosed, previously untreated cHL patient sample. Negative selection with magnetic separation was used to purify CD4+ T cells from thawed PBMCs. Sequencing used immunoSEQ multiplex PCR; TCRdb keeps in-frame clones, though not all of them. The table shows 15,000 to 17,000 clones, with more than 70% occurring only once. Sequenced input: CD4+ T cells from blood. The source of these receptors is a human donor with classical Hodgkin lymphoma.

The V call is TRBV28, the J call TRBJ2-7, with TRBD1 matching over 8 bases. V dropped 4 bases and J dropped 4; count of bases not matched to a gene: 6. Germline values: CDR1 MDHEN, CDR2 SYDVKM. The CDR3 runs to 14 residues. This CDR3 is CASSYLGQGYEQYF. CDR3 nucleotides: TGTGCCAGCAGTTACCTCGGACAGGGTTACGAGCAGTACTTC.

The J gene is TRBJ2-5, the V gene TRBV7-6; unclear D gene. The CDR3 is 15 amino acids. V lost 7 bases and J 4 bases, leaving 19 bases between the germline ends. Germline V CDR1 and CDR2: SGHVS, FNYEAQ. CDR3 in amino acids: CASTSIGALGETQYF. The CDR3 nucleotides read TGTGCCAGCACCTCCATCGGCGCCCTTGGAGAGACCCAGTACTTC.

CDR3 DNA sequence: TGCGCCAGCAGCTTGGAAAAGGTGAACACTGAAGCTTTCTTT. It codes for CASSLEKVNTEAFF. The rearrangement links TRBV5-1 to TRBJ1-1, with D unclear. The CDR3 consists of 14 residues. The V and J ends lost 0 bases and 0 bases respectively, with 6 bases between them. Looked up from germline, CDR1 is SGHRS and CDR2 is YFSETQ.

The gene calls are TRBV5-4 and TRBJ1-3; D remains unclear. V gave up 4 bases and J gave up 0 bases, with 14 bases separating them. This CDR3 has 16 amino acids. Germline values: CDR1 SGHNT, CDR2 YYREEE (reference sequence). The CDR3 DNA reads as TGTGCCAGCAGCCGAGACCCGGCGGGCTCTGGAAACACCATATATTTT. Amino acid sequence: CASSRDPAGSGNTIYF.

The chain combines TRBV6-4 with TRBJ2-2; tentatively, D is TRBD1 (6 bases). Trimming stripped 3 bases from V and 7 bases from J, with 12 bases between. Germline V gene sequence: CDR1 MRHNA, CDR2 SNTAGT. There are 14 residues in the CDR3. The chain's CDR3 is CASSEQGTGGELFF. The CDR3 DNA sequence: TGTGCCAGCAGTGAACAGGGCACTGGCGGGGAGCTGTTTTTT.

Points on this clone: Sequence at one end of the junction differs from germline and may be a read error. V is TRBV18 and J is TRBJ2-7; D perhaps matches TRBD2 (5 bases). Germline V lookup: CDR1 KGHSH, CDR2 LQKENI. This CDR3 comprises 14 residues. For the CDR3, the DNA is TGTGCCAGCTCACCCGGACTGACCTCCTCCGAGCAGTACTTC. As protein: CASSPGLTSSEQYF.

The chain recombines TRBV5-1 with TRBJ2-1; 12 positions agree with TRBD2. Germline values: CDR1 SGHRS, CDR2 YFSETQ. The V and J ends lost 4 bases and 2 bases, in that order; junction bases with no gene match: 7. The CDR3 extends over 17 amino acids. The CDR3 protein is CASSTGLAGTTYNEQFF. CDR3 nucleotide sequence: TGCGCCAGCAGCACCGGACTAGCGGGGACCACCTACAATGAGCAGTTCTTC.

The J gene is TRBJ1-1, the V gene TRBV5-1; 9 bases align to TRBD1. Germline V gene sequence: CDR1 SGHRS, CDR2 YFSETQ. The V segment lost 3 bases and the J segment 3 bases; nucleotides outside the gene matches: 0. CDR3 length equals 13 residues. CDR3 DNA sequence: TGCGCCAGCAGCTGGGACAGGGACACTGAAGCTTTCTTT. It codes for CASSWDRDTEAFF.

The chain has TRBV7-9 and TRBJ2-7; possibly TRBD1 or TRBD2 for D (5 bases each). V lost 5 bases and J lost 3, with 17 bases in between. Germline V gene sequence: CDR1 SEHNR, CDR2 FQNEAQ (reference sequence). The CDR3 totals 15 residues. The CDR3 reads CASSLRTGTDYEQYF. CDR3 nucleotides: TGTGCCAGCAGCCTTCGAACCGGGACCGACTACGAGCAGTACTTC.

The chain carries TRBV2 and TRBJ2-2, with TRBD1 as a possible D gene (6 bases). V was clipped by 6 bases and J by 5 bases, with 7 bases between them. The length of the CDR3 is 12 residues. Per the germline V gene, CDR1 is SNHLY and CDR2 is FYNNEI. CDR3 sequence: CASSQGTGELFF. The CDR3, as DNA: TGTGCCAGCAGCCAGGGGACCGGGGAGCTGTTTTTT.

The V gene is TRBV5-1, the J gene TRBJ1-4, with D unresolved. Germline CDR1 reads SGHRS; CDR2 reads YFSETQ. The CDR3 covers 13 residues. V gave up 0 bases and J gave up 2 bases, with 2 bases separating them. The DNA for the CDR3 is TGCGCCAGCAGCTTGGATACTAATGAAAAACTGTTTTTT. Its translation: CASSLDTNEKLFF.

The chain uses TRBV5-6 and TRBJ2-7; D unclear. CDR1 and CDR2 (germline): SGHDT, YYEEEE. V was cut by 7 bases and J by 0 bases, with 8 bases left in between. The CDR3 is 12 residues long. The CDR3: CASGLTSYEQYF. DNA for the CDR3: TGTGCCAGCGGGCTTACCTCCTACGAGCAGTACTTC.